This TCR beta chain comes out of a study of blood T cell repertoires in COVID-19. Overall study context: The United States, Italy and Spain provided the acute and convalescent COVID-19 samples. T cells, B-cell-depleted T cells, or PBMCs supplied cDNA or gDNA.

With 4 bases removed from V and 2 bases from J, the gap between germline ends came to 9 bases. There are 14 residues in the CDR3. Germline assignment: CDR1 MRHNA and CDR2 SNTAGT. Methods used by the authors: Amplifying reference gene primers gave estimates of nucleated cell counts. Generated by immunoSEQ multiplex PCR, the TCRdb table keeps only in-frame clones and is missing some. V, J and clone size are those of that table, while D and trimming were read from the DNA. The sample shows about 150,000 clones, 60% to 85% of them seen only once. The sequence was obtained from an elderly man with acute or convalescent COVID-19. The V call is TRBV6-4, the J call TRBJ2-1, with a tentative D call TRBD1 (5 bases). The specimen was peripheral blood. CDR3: CASSVSGTYNEQFF. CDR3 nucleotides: TGTGCCAGCAGTGTGTCAGGGACCTACAATGAGCAGTTCTTC.